Listed here are 19 T cell receptor beta chains from one sample, sequenced in a study of blood T cell repertoires in COVID-19. Profiled with immunoSEQ multiplex PCR; TCRdb holds only in-frame clones, not every one. Among about 150,000 clones listed, 65% to 90% were seen once. Sequenced material: peripheral blood. All receptors come from a woman aged 55-70 years with COVID-19, enrolled during active disease.

This clone was observed a single time. The rearrangement links TRBV5-1 to TRBJ1-1; 9 bases fit TRBD1. In germline, CDR1 is SGHRS, CDR2 YFSETQ. The CDR3 runs 14 residues. V dropped 4 bases and J dropped 1; count of bases not matched to a gene: 2. The CDR3 sequence is CASSLQGANTEAFF. The CDR3 DNA is TGCGCCAGCAGCCTACAGGGGGCGAACACTGAAGCTTTCTTT.

The CDR3 region has the DNA TGCAGTGCCGCGCGGGCTGACACCATATATTTT. This encodes CSAARADTIYF. The chain is built from TRBV20-1 and TRBJ1-3; no firm D call. The V gene lost 6 bases and the J gene lost 8 bases, with 11 bases spanning the gap. Per germline, CDR1 DFQATT and CDR2 SNEGSKA (reference sequence). This CDR3 is built from 11 residues.

This rearrangement joins TRBV19 to TRBJ2-5; D not resolved. Per the germline V gene, CDR1 is LNHDA and CDR2 is SQIVND (reference sequence). V was shortened by 5 bases and J by 2 bases, with 9 bases between the two germline ends. CDR3 length equals 13 residues. The CDR3 is CASSSGPQETQYF. The CDR3 nucleotides are TGTGCCAGTAGTTCAGGCCCACAAGAGACCCAGTACTTC.

This chain joins TRBV7-9 and TRBJ2-7; 7 bases agree with TRBD1. The CDR3 contains 12 residues. With 5 bases clipped from V and 5 bases from J, the junction kept 3 bases outside the gene matches. From germline, CDR1 is SEHNR and CDR2 FQNEAQ (reference sequence). The DNA for the CDR3 is TGTGCCAGCAGCCCCACAGGGGACGAGCAGTACTTC. It translates to CASSPTGDEQYF.

V and J are TRBV6-5 and TRBJ1-4; possible D gene TRBD1, 6 bases. The CDR3 is 16 residues long. The V gene's germline CDR1 is MNHEY and CDR2 SVGAGI. V was pared by 0 bases and J by 3 bases, with 11 bases between. CDR3 DNA: TGTGCCAGCAGTTACTCGGACAGTGGGGCTAATGAAAAACTGTTTTTT. This encodes CASSYSDSGANEKLFF.

The table lists this clone with a few counts. The chain couples TRBV4-1 to TRBJ2-7, with TRBD1 as a possible D gene (6 bases). Trimming shortened V by 1 base and J by 6 bases, and 13 bases separated the two germline ends. The germline V gene encodes CDR1 MGHRA and CDR2 YSYEKL. The CDR3 loop spans 14 amino acids. In DNA, the CDR3 is TGCGCCAGCAGCCAAGGGGGGCCCGTCAGCGAGCAGTACGTC. It is translated as CASSQGGPVSEQYV.

This chain connects TRBV18 to TRBJ2-1; D might be TRBD2 (6 bases). CDR1 is KGHSH and CDR2 is LQKENI in the germline V gene. Deletions cut 3 bases from V and 4 bases from J, with 13 bases between. The CDR3 loop spans 15 amino acids. CDR3 sequence reads: CASSPASAFYNEQFF. In DNA, the CDR3 is TGTGCCAGCTCACCCGCTAGCGCCTTTTACAATGAGCAGTTCTTC.

This chain links TRBV6-6 with TRBJ1-1; perhaps TRBD1 as D (6 bases). The CDR3 consists of 13 residues. Germline V lookup: CDR1 MNHNY, CDR2 SVGAGI (reference sequence). Deletions cut 9 bases from V and 7 bases from J, with 18 bases between. Here the CDR3 DNA reads TGTGCCAGTGGAGAATTACAGGGTAATGAAGCTTTCTTT. Protein sequence: CASGELQGNEAFF.

This sequence joins TRBV28 and TRBJ1-3; a possible D gene is TRBD1 (5 bases). The germline CDR1 and CDR2 sequences are MDHEN and SYDVKM. The CDR3 extends over 13 amino acids. Trimming removed 7 bases at V and 4 bases at J, with 11 bases between. The CDR3 bases are TGTGCCAGCAACGGGGGGGTAGGAAACACCATATATTTT. This translates into CASNGGVGNTIYF. Combining the CDR3 with reference TRBV28 and TRBJ1-3 gives the whole variable domain DVKVTQSSRYLVKRTGEKVFLECVQDMDHENMFWYRQDPGLGLRLIYFSYDVKMKEKGDIPEGYSVSREKKERFSLILESASTNQTSMYLCASNGGVGNTIYFGEGSWLTVV.

The chain has TRBV5-4 and TRBJ1-6; D may be TRBD1 (5 bases). The CDR3 extends over 13 amino acids. Trimming pared 3 bases from V and 8 bases from J, leaving 9 bases between. Germline V lookup: CDR1 SGHNT, CDR2 YYREEE (reference sequence). CDR3 bases: TGTGCCAGCAGCTCCGTGACAGATTCACCCCTCCACTTT. Its protein is CASSSVTDSPLHF.

V and J are TRBV6-6 and TRBJ1-3; TRBD1 matches 8 bases. Germline trimming cut 7 bases from V and 0 bases from J; bases unmatched to any gene: 8. The CDR3 extends over 16 amino acids. Germline V CDR1 and CDR2: MNHNY, SVGAGI (reference sequence). CDR3 in amino acids: CASTRTGLSSGNTIYF. The CDR3 DNA reads TGTGCCAGCACCCGGACAGGGCTAAGCTCTGGAAACACCATATATTTT.

V and J are TRBV5-5 and TRBJ2-1, with 7 bases lining up with TRBD2. This CDR3 is built from 17 residues. CDR1 is SGHKS and CDR2 is YYEKEE in the germline V gene (reference sequence). V was pared by 1 base and J by 4 bases, with 11 bases of the junction left unmatched. The CDR3 sequence is CASSLMQSSGLYNEQFF. The CDR3 nucleotides read TGTGCCAGCAGCTTGATGCAGTCTAGCGGTTTATACAATGAGCAGTTCTTC.

This clone came up once. The V call is TRBV7-3, the J call TRBJ2-1; 14 bases are shared with TRBD2. This CDR3 region has 17 residues. Germline lookup yields CDR1 SGHTA and CDR2 FQGTGA. Germline trimming cut 5 bases from V and 8 bases from J; bases unmatched to any gene: 11. As DNA, the CDR3 is TGTGCCAGCAGCCTTTCCGGACTAGCGGGAGGAGGCGATGAGCAGTTCTTC. Translating gives CASSLSGLAGGGDEQFF.

This chain joins TRBV7-9 and TRBJ1-1, with 10 bases lining up with TRBD1. Germline assignment: CDR1 SEHNR and CDR2 FQNEAQ (reference sequence). The CDR3 is made up of 15 amino acids. V was pared by 2 bases and J by 5 bases, with 5 bases of the junction left unmatched. CDR3 sequence (DNA): TGTGCCAGCAGCTTACAAGACAGGGGGCAAACTGAAGCTTTCTTT. Its protein is CASSLQDRGQTEAFF.

In DNA, the CDR3 is TGTGCCAGCAGCTTAGTAGGGGGGGATGGCTACACCTTC. Encoded protein: CASSLVGGDGYTF. V gene TRBV7-8 combines with J gene TRBJ1-2; possible D gene TRBD1, 6 bases. V lost 1 base to trimming and J lost 6 bases, with 9 bases between them. The V gene's germline CDR1 is SGHVS and CDR2 FQNEAQ. This CDR3 has 13 amino acids. Supplemented by reference TRBV7-8 and TRBJ1-2, the full variable domain reads GAGVSQSPRYKVAKRGQDVALRCDPISGHVSLFWYQQALGQGPEFLTYFQNEAQLDKSGLPSDRFFAERPEGSVSTLKIQRTQQEDSAVYLCASSLVGGDGYTFGSGTRLTVV.

This chain uses TRBV6-5 with TRBJ1-5; D gene ambiguous. CDR1 is MNHEY, CDR2 SVGAGI, per germline. Between the trimmed V and J ends, which lost 8 bases and 4 bases, there was a span of 18 bases. CDR3 length: 15 residues. In DNA, the CDR3 is TGTGCCAGCGAGACTAGGGTGGGGTATAATCAGCCCCAGCATTTT. Protein: CASETRVGYNQPQHF.

The J gene is TRBJ1-4, the V gene TRBV25-1; D perhaps matches TRBD1 (6 bases). Per the germline V gene, CDR1 is MGHDK and CDR2 is SYGVNS. The CDR3 extends over 17 amino acids. Trimming removed 7 bases from V and 8 bases from J, with 26 bases in between. The CDR3 is CASTLPVGGTGGEKLFF. The CDR3 DNA reads as TGTGCCAGCACCCTGCCCGTAGGGGGAACGGGTGGCGAAAAACTGTTTTTT.

The CDR3 region is CASSRLTSGRANEQFF. CDR3 coding DNA: TGTGCCAGCAGCCGACTGACTAGCGGGAGGGCCAATGAGCAGTTCTTC. The gene calls are TRBV3-1 (or the pseudogene TRBV3-2) and TRBJ2-1, with 14 bases lining up with TRBD2. Germline V gives CDR1 LGHDT, CDR2 YNNKEL (reference sequence). Trimming cost V 4 bases and J 6 bases; bases outside gene matches: 5. This CDR3 is built from 16 residues.

This clone was seen once. The CDR3 nucleotides are TGTGCCAGCAGCCCCCCTGCAGGGGTCGATGGCTACACCTTC. Encoded protein: CASSPPAGVDGYTF. The V gene is TRBV5-6, the J gene TRBJ1-2; the D gene is possibly TRBD1 (6 bases). The CDR3 loop spans 14 amino acids. Per germline, CDR1 SGHDT and CDR2 YYEEEE. The V and J ends lost 4 bases and 6 bases respectively, with 16 bases between them.